The 31 T cell receptor beta chains listed next were all sequenced from one sample in a study of early T cells in non-severe SARS-CoV-2 infection. TCRdb ran MiXCR on the 5' RACE reads and lists one entry per CDR3 protein. The sample includes 80,000 or so distinct CDR3 sequences, over 12% of them seen just once. The sample consisted of whole blood. These receptors all stem from an adult who was a healthcare worker with PCR-confirmed SARS-CoV-2 infection or an uninfected control (not recorded which).

The J gene is TRBJ2-3, the V gene TRBV6-1; D is undetermined. This CDR3 has 15 residues. With 2 bases removed from V and 4 bases from J, the gap between germline ends came to 13 bases. Germline V gene data show CDR1 as MNHNS and CDR2 as SASEGT. The CDR3 DNA sequence: TGTGCCAGCAGTGAAAGGATGGGTCAATCAGATACGCAGTATTTT. It translates to CASSERMGQSDTQYF.

This clonotype was counted many times. The chain has TRBV7-9 and TRBJ2-2; D remains unclear. The CDR3 has 15 amino acids. Between the trimmed V and J ends, which lost 4 bases and 5 bases, there was a span of 14 bases. Germline-derived CDR1 and CDR2 are SEHNR and FQNEAQ (reference sequence). CDR3 region: CASSSRNFGTGELFF. The CDR3 DNA follows: TGTGCCAGCAGCTCCCGGAATTTCGGGACCGGGGAGCTGTTTTTT.

This clonotype has a handful of counts. The V and J genes are TRBV11-1 and TRBJ2-7, with D tentatively TRBD2 (6 bases). This CDR3 is 14 amino acids long. V was cut by 5 bases and J by 3 bases, with 14 bases left in between. Per germline, CDR1 SGHAT and CDR2 FQDESV (reference sequence). CDR3 in amino acids: CASSPGLQGYEQYF. The DNA for the CDR3 is TGTGCCAGCAGCCCGGGACTCCAGGGCTACGAGCAGTACTTC.

The chain is built from TRBV5-6 and TRBJ1-5; tentatively, D is TRBD1 (5 bases). The germline V and J ends were trimmed by 2 bases and 5 bases, with 17 bases remaining between them. CDR1 and CDR2 (germline): SGHDT, YYEEEE. CDR3 length: 16 amino acids. The CDR3 region has the DNA TGTGCCAGCAGCTTACTGGCCACCCAGGGTTATCAGCCCCAGCATTTT. Translating gives CASSLLATQGYQPQHF.

This clonotype was recorded at least ten times. This chain joins TRBV4-1 and TRBJ2-2; TRBD2 aligns across 10 bases. V shed 3 bases and J 7 bases; nucleotides not matched to a gene: 5. Germline loops: CDR1 MGHRA, CDR2 YSYEKL. The CDR3 is made up of 15 amino acids. The CDR3 spells CASSHSGRAGGELFF. CDR3 sequence (DNA): TGCGCCAGCAGCCACAGCGGGAGGGCCGGCGGGGAGCTGTTTTTT.

The genes are TRBV2 and TRBJ2-3; D gene uncertain. Germline assignment: CDR1 SNHLY and CDR2 FYNNEI. V was shortened by 8 bases and J by 6 bases, with 12 bases between the two germline ends. The CDR3 runs to 12 residues. CDR3 DNA sequence: TGTGCCAGCGCGCTAAACTCCGATACGCAGTATTTT. Residues: CASALNSDTQYF.

This clonotype was seen only a few times. The chain has TRBV6-1 and TRBJ1-5; possibly TRBD1 for D (6 bases). Germline V CDR1 and CDR2: MNHNS, SASEGT. This CDR3 has 15 amino acids. V gave up 6 bases and J gave up 4 bases, with 16 bases separating them. The CDR3 sequence is CASSPRGADNQPQHF. The CDR3 DNA reads TGTGCCAGCAGCCCCCGGGGGGCTGATAATCAGCCCCAGCATTTT.

The table lists this clonotype with a few counts. The chain recombines TRBV20-1 with TRBJ2-3; tentatively, D is TRBD2 (6 bases). With 3 bases removed from V and 1 base from J, the gap between germline ends came to 11 bases. The CDR3 length is 14 residues. Germline V CDR1 and CDR2: DFQATT, SNEGSKA (reference sequence). This CDR3 reads CSASLAGRTDTQYF. CDR3 coding DNA: TGCAGTGCTAGTCTGGCGGGACGCACAGATACGCAGTATTTT.

This clonotype has only a few counts. The CDR3 loop reads CASSFTFQRGGQSGEQFF. The CDR3 nucleotides are TGTGCCAGCAGCTTCACTTTCCAGCGGGGGGGCCAATCGGGTGAGCAGTTCTTC. The gene calls are TRBV11-2 and TRBJ2-1; 10 bases map to TRBD2. CDR1 is SGHAT, CDR2 FQNNGV, per germline. V gave up 3 bases and J gave up 9 bases; unmatched junction bases: 17. This CDR3 comprises 18 residues.

This clonotype was observed a few times. J is TRBJ2-3 and V is TRBV20-1; a weak D match, TRBD2 (6 bases). Germline loops: CDR1 DFQATT, CDR2 SNEGSKA (reference sequence). The CDR3 sequence is 13 residues long. The V gene lost 5 bases and the J gene lost 4 bases, with 13 bases spanning the gap. CDR3 nucleotides: TGCAGTGCTGGACGACGACTAGCAGATACGCAGTATTTT. The encoded protein is CSAGRRLADTQYF.

V is TRBV19 and J is TRBJ2-3, with TRBD2 matching over 8 bases. The junction had 5 bases not matched to a gene; V was cut back by 4 bases and J by 2 bases. Germline assignment: CDR1 LNHDA and CDR2 SQIVND (reference sequence). The CDR3 is 15 amino acids. The DNA for the CDR3 is TGTGCCAGTAGTAATCCGACTAGCGACACAGATACGCAGTATTTT. Protein: CASSNPTSDTDTQYF.

This clonotype was picked up many times. The V call is TRBV7-6, the J call TRBJ1-1, with 12 bases fitting TRBD1. After removal of 6 bases from V and 7 bases from J, the junction contained 9 bases not matched to a gene. This CDR3 is built from 15 residues. The germline V gene encodes CDR1 SGHVS and CDR2 FNYEAQ. CDR3 in DNA: TGTGCCAGCAGTCAAACCGGGACAGGGGGCAGTGAAGCTTTCTTT. This codes for CASSQTGTGGSEAFF.

The genes are TRBV9 and TRBJ2-1; D is ambiguous. Trimming shortened V by 4 bases and J by 0 bases, and 8 bases separated the two germline ends. The CDR3 contains 14 residues. Per the germline V gene, CDR1 is SGDLS and CDR2 is YYNGEE. The CDR3: CASSPSSSYNEQFF. The CDR3, as DNA: TGTGCCAGCAGCCCCTCTAGCTCCTACAATGAGCAGTTCTTC. Using reference TRBV9 and TRBJ2-1 for the parts outside the CDR3, the full variable domain is DSGVTQTPKHLITATGQRVTLRCSPRSGDLSVYWYQQSLDQGLQFLIQYYNGEERAKGNILERFSAQQFPDLHSELNLSSLELGDSALYFCASSPSSSYNEQFFGPGTRLTVL.

V gene TRBV6-6 combines with J gene TRBJ2-1; no definite D call. This CDR3 spans 14 amino acids. Germline V CDR1 and CDR2: MNHNY, SVGAGI (reference sequence). The ends were cut back, 2 bases at V and 5 bases at J, with 10 bases in the middle. Written as DNA, the CDR3 is TGTGCCAGCAGTTACCGGGCTACTAACAATGAGCAGTTCTTC. It translates to CASSYRATNNEQFF.

The rearrangement uses TRBV28 and TRBJ1-5, with a weak D call TRBD1 (5 bases). The CDR3 is made up of 15 amino acids. V lost 3 bases and J 3 bases, leaving 12 bases between the germline ends. Germline V gene lookup returns CDR1 MDHEN and CDR2 SYDVKM. The CDR3 DNA reads as TGTGCCAGCAGTTTTGTGTCAGGGTACAATCAGCCCCAGCATTTT. This gives the protein CASSFVSGYNQPQHF.

This clonotype was observed a handful of times. The rearrangement links TRBV7-9 to TRBJ2-7; D is undetermined. The CDR3 has 12 residues. Deletions cut 5 bases from V and 5 bases from J, with 10 bases between. CDR1 and CDR2 (germline): SEHNR, FQNEAQ (reference sequence). The CDR3 DNA reads TGTGCCAGCAGCCCGCCCCAAAACGAGCAGTACTTC. Residues: CASSPPQNEQYF.

This clonotype is labeled medium-sized. This rearrangement joins TRBV7-6 to TRBJ2-2; D is unresolved. V shed 2 bases and J shed 4 bases, with 11 bases lying between them. The CDR3 sequence is 15 residues long. Germline assignment: CDR1 SGHVS and CDR2 FNYEAQ. The CDR3 loop reads CASSLQVVGTGELFF. The CDR3 bases are TGTGCCAGCAGCTTACAGGTTGTGGGCACCGGGGAGCTGTTTTTT. The full variable domain, rest sourced from reference TRBV7-6 and TRBJ2-2, is GAGVSQSPRYKVTKRGQDVALRCDPISGHVSLYWYRQALGQGPEFLTYFNYEAQQDKSGLPNDRFSAERPEGSISTLTIQRTEQRDSAMYRCASSLQVVGTGELFFGEGSRLTVL.

The J gene is TRBJ2-1, the V gene TRBV7-3; 10 bases fit TRBD2. CDR3 length: 14 amino acids. After removal of 5 bases from V and 7 bases from J, the junction contained 5 bases not matched to a gene. CDR1 is SGHTA and CDR2 is FQGTGA in the germline V gene. CDR3: CASSRSGRGNEQFF. The CDR3 nucleotides are TGTGCCAGCAGCAGGAGCGGGAGGGGGAATGAGCAGTTCTTC.

This chain connects TRBV7-2 to TRBJ2-1, with a possible D match to TRBD2 (6 bases). The CDR3 spans 15 residues. V was cut by 8 bases and J by 3 bases, with 17 bases left in between. The germline V gene encodes CDR1 SGHTA and CDR2 FQGNSA. The CDR3 sequence: CASSFVGSDYNEQFF. The CDR3 nucleotides read TGTGCCAGCTCCTTCGTCGGGAGCGACTACAATGAGCAGTTCTTC.

This clonotype was picked up many times. This chain uses TRBV13 with TRBJ2-5, with 10 bases that match TRBD2. The V gene's germline CDR1 is PRHDT and CDR2 FYEKMQ (reference sequence). The CDR3 is 17 amino acids. V lost 5 bases and J lost 7; bases outside the gene matches: 16. Here the CDR3 DNA reads TGTGCCAGCAGCGCGTCGTGGACTAGCGGCCATGGGGGGACCCAGTACTTC. It is translated as CASSASWTSGHGGTQYF.

In this sample, this clonotype turned up a few times. The J gene is TRBJ2-1, the V gene TRBV9, with TRBD2 matching 7 bases. Germline CDR1 reads SGDLS; CDR2 reads YYNGEE. CDR3 size: 14 residues. Unmatched junction bases numbered 5, after V lost 0 bases and J lost 8 bases. CDR3 protein: CASSVGGSGHEQFF. CDR3 nucleotides: TGTGCCAGCAGCGTAGGGGGTAGCGGGCATGAGCAGTTCTTC.

The chain employs TRBV11-2 and TRBJ2-3, with 9 bases that match TRBD1. CDR3 length equals 15 residues. Trimming cost V 5 bases and J 4 bases; bases outside gene matches: 7. Germline CDR1 SGHAT, CDR2 FQNNGV. The CDR3, as DNA: TGTGCCAGCAGCCTAGGAACAGGGGGCGCAGATACGCAGTATTTT. Translating it yields CASSLGTGGADTQYF.

There are a few counts of this clonotype. This sequence joins TRBV5-4 and TRBJ2-7; no clear D gene. From germline, CDR1 is SGHNT and CDR2 YYREEE (reference sequence). This CDR3 region has 13 residues. Trimming cost V 0 bases and J 6 bases, with 10 bases left between them. CDR3 bases: TGTGCCAGCAGCTTGGAGAGGTTATCCGAGCAGTACTTC. Residues: CASSLERLSEQYF.

V and J are TRBV11-3 and TRBJ2-1, with unresolved D. There are 16 residues in the CDR3. CDR1 is SGHNT, CDR2 YENEEA, per germline. Trimming cost V 1 base and J 5 bases, with 15 bases left between them. DNA for the CDR3: TGTGCCAGCAGCTTAGCTTCCAGAGTGGCTCACAATGAGCAGTTCTTC. It yields the protein CASSLASRVAHNEQFF.

The V call is TRBV12-3 or TRBV12-4, the J call TRBJ1-3; D remains ambiguous. The CDR3 totals 14 residues. With 2 bases removed from V and 3 bases from J, the gap between germline ends came to 8 bases. The CDR3 DNA is TGTGCCAGCAGTTTATCGGGGTTTGGAAACACCATATATTTT. This translates into CASSLSGFGNTIYF.

The rearrangement links TRBV5-1 to TRBJ2-7, with D possibly TRBD1 on 5 matching bases. The CDR3 has 12 amino acids. Germline V lookup: CDR1 SGHRS, CDR2 YFSETQ. V was trimmed by 4 bases and J by 6 bases, leaving 11 bases between them. CDR3 loop: CASSGAGREQYF. The CDR3 DNA follows: TGCGCCAGCAGCGGGGCCGGCCGCGAGCAGTACTTC.

There are many counts of this clonotype. The CDR3 spells CASSRSTDTQYF. The DNA of the CDR3 is TGTGCCAGCAGCCGGAGCACAGATACGCAGTATTTT. This sequence joins TRBV7-6 and TRBJ2-3; no firm D call. V gave up 5 bases and J gave up 0 bases, with 3 bases separating them. This CDR3 spans 12 amino acids. The V gene's germline CDR1 is SGHVS and CDR2 FNYEAQ.

This clonotype has only a few counts. The chain has TRBV2 and TRBJ1-5; 8 positions agree with TRBD1. After removal of 6 bases from V and 3 bases from J, the junction contained 7 bases not matched to a gene. The germline gives CDR1 SNHLY, CDR2 FYNNEI. CDR3 length equals 15 residues. CDR3 nucleotides: TGTGCCAGCAGGAGGGAGGGACAGGCCAATCAGCCCCAGCATTTT. The encoded protein is CASRREGQANQPQHF.

This clonotype was counted many times. The V and J genes are TRBV6-1 and TRBJ1-2; TRBD1 matches 7 bases. Germline lookup yields CDR1 MNHNS and CDR2 SASEGT. The CDR3 is 16 residues long. The junction had 16 bases not matched to a gene; V was cut back by 4 bases and J by 8 bases. The CDR3 region has the DNA TGTGCCAGCAGTGCTCTACGGACAGGTGTTTCGGGGGGCTACACCTTC. It specifies CASSALRTGVSGGYTF.

V is TRBV6-1 and J is TRBJ2-2, with 7 bases identical to TRBD2. With 6 bases clipped from V and 6 bases from J, the junction kept 7 bases outside the gene matches. Germline V lookup: CDR1 MNHNS, CDR2 SASEGT. The CDR3 is 14 amino acids. This chain's CDR3 is CASSRLADSGELFF. CDR3 in DNA: TGTGCCAGCAGCCGACTAGCCGATTCCGGGGAGCTGTTTTTT.

A few counts support this clonotype. V is TRBV29-1 and J is TRBJ1-2, with no clear D. The V and J ends lost 3 bases and 3 bases respectively, with 11 bases between them. CDR3 length equals 13 residues. Looked up from germline, CDR1 is SQVTM and CDR2 is ANQGSEA. The CDR3 DNA is TGCAGCGTTGATACCCCCGAGCACTATGGCTACACCTTC. Encoded protein: CSVDTPEHYGYTF.